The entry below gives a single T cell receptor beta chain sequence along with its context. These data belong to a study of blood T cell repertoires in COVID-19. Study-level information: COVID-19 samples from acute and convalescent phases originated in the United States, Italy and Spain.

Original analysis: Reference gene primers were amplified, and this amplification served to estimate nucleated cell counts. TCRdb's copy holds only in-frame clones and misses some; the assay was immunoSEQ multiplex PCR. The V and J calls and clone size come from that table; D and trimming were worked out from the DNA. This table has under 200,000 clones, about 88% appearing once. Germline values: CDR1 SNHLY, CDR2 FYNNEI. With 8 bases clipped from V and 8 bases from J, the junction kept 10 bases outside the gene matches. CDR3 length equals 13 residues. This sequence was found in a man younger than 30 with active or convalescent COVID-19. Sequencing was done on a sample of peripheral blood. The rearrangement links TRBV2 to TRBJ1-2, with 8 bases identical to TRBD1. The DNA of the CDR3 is TGTGCCAGCGGGATGGACAGGGTTGACGGCTACACCTTC. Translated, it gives CASGMDRVDGYTF.